The TCR beta chain under discussion was sequenced for a study of T cell responses to AZD1222 COVID-19 vaccine. About the research overall: Second-dose recipients at about 4 or about 12 weeks were treated as one pooled group. Study-level results: CD4 TCRs covered the whole spike, strongest at regions 160-218 and 743-854. Donors were mostly white British, more females; clonal diversity possibly underestimated.

This clone was found once. Antigen unknown. Data came from immunoSEQ multiplex PCR; TCRdb stores just in-frame clones and leaves some out. The sample includes 85,000 to 100,000 clones, roughly 93% of them seen just once. The sample was peripheral blood, taken on day 0 of AZD1222 vaccination. The sequence was obtained from an adult in good health.

For the CDR3, the DNA is TGTGCCAGCAGCCGACCGGGGAATCAGCCCCAGCATTTT. Its translation is CASSRPGNQPQHF. The chain has TRBV3-1 (or the pseudogene TRBV3-2) and TRBJ1-5; D is unresolved. The CDR3 totals 13 residues. CDR1 and CDR2 (germline): LGHDT, YNNKEL (reference sequence). V gave up 4 bases and J gave up 4 bases, with 8 bases separating them.